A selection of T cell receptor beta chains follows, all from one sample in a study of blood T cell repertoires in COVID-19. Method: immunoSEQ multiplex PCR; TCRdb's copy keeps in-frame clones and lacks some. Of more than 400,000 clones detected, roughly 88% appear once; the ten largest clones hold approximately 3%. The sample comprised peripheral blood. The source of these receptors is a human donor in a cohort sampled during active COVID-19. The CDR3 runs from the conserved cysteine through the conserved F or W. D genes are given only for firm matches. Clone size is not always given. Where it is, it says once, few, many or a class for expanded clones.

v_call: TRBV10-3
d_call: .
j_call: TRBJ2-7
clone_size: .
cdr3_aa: CAISEIDSGYYEQYF
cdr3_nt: TGTGCCATCAGTGAGATTGATAGCGGATACTACGAGCAGTACTTC

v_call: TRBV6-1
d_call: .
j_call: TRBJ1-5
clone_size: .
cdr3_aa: CASSEVVYSSNQPQHF
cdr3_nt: TGTGCCAGCAGTGAAGTAGTTTACAGTAGCAATCAGCCCCAGCATTTT

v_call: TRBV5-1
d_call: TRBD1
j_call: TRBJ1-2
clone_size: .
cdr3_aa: CASSLDGQGTGGYTF
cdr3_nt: TGCGCCAGCAGCTTGGATGGACAGGGGACGGGCGGCTACACCTTC

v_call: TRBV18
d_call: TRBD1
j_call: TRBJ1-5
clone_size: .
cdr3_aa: CASSPLGTGARPKQPQHF
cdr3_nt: TGTGCCAGCTCACCACTCGGGACAGGGGCCCGTCCAAAACAGCCCCAGCATTTT

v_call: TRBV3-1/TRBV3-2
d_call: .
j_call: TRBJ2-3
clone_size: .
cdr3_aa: CASSSAGVTDTQYF
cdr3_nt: TGTGCCAGCAGTTCGGCGGGCGTCACAGATACGCAGTATTTT

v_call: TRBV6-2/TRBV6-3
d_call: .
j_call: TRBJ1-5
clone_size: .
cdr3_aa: CASSYNFGTVNSNQPQHF
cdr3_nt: TGTGCCAGCAGTTACAATTTTGGTACAGTGAATAGCAATCAGCCCCAGCATTTT

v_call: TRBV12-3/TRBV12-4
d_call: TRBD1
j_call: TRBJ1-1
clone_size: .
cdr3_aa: CASRLGQGSSAFF
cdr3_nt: TGTGCCAGCAGATTGGGACAGGGTAGTTCAGCTTTCTTT

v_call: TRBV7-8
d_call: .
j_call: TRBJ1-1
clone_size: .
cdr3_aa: CASSLVGEGTEAFF
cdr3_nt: TGTGCCAGCAGCTTAGTCGGGGAGGGGACTGAAGCTTTCTTT

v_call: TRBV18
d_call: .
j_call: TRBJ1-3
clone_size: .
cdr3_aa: CASSTAQGSGNTIYF
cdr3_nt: TGTGCCAGCTCAACGGCACAGGGTTCTGGAAACACCATATATTTT

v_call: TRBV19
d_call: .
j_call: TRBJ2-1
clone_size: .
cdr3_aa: CASSYRRNYNEQFF
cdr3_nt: TGTGCCAGTAGTTACCGGCGGAACTACAATGAGCAGTTCTTC

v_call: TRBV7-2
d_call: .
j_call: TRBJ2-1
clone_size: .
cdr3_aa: CASSLALLVGGGPFF
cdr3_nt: TGTGCCAGCAGCTTAGCGCTCCTCGTAGGCGGGGGCCCGTTCTTC

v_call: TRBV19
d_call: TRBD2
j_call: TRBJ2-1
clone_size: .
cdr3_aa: CASSHLSGKPPYNEQFF
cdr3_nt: TGTGCCAGTAGTCACCTTAGCGGGAAGCCACCATACAATGAGCAGTTCTTC

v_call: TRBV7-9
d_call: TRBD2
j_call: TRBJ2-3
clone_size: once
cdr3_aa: CASSLEGLGVDTQYF
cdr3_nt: TGTGCCAGCAGCTTAGAGGGACTAGGAGTGGATACGCAGTATTTT

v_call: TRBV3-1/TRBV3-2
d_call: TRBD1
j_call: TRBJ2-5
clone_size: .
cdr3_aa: CASSQPTGLKETQYF
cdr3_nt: TGTGCCAGCAGCCAACCGACAGGGCTAAAAGAGACCCAGTACTTC

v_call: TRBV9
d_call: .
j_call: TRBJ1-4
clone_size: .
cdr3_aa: CASSPWGGNEKLFF
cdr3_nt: TGTGCCAGCAGCCCATGGGGAGGTAATGAAAAACTGTTTTTT

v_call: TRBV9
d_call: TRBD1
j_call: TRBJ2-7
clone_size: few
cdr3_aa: CASSPRGAGGVYEQYF
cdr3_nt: TGTGCCAGCAGCCCCCGCGGTGCAGGGGGCGTTTACGAGCAGTACTTC

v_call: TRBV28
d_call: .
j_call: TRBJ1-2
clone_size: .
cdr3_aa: CASSPSGDTYYGYTF
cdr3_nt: TGTGCCAGCAGCCCCTCTGGGGACACTTATTATGGCTACACCTTC

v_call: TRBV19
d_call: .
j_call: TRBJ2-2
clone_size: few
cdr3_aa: CASEIRDDTGELFF
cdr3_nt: TGTGCCAGTGAAATCAGGGATGACACCGGGGAGCTGTTTTTT

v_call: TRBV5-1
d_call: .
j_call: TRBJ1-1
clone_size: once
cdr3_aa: CASSSEGGQNTEAFF
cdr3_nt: TGCGCCAGCAGCTCTGAGGGGGGGCAGAACACTGAAGCTTTCTTT

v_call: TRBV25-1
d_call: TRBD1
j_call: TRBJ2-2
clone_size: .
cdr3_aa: CASRTGAAGELFF
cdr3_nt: TGTGCCAGCAGGACAGGGGCGGCCGGGGAGCTGTTTTTT

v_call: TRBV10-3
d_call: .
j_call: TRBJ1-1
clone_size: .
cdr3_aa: CAIRLDRNTEAFF
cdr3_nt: TGTGCCATCAGATTGGACAGGAACACTGAAGCTTTCTTT

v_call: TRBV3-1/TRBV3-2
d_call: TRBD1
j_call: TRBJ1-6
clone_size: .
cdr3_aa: CASSPGDRGIIPVDF
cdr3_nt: TGTGCCAGCAGCCCAGGCGACAGGGGGATCATCCCTGTAGACTTT

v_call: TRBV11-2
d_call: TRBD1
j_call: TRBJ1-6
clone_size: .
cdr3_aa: CASTRREGAAPLHF
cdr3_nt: TGTGCCAGCACACGAAGAGAGGGGGCGGCACCCCTCCACTTT

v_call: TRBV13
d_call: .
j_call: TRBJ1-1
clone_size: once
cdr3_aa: CASSDGGRGPTEAFF
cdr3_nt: TGTGCCAGCAGCGACGGGGGGAGGGGACCCACTGAAGCTTTCTTT

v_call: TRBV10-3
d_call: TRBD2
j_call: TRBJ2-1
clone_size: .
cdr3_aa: CAMTSGSSNEQFF
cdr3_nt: TGTGCCATGACTAGCGGGAGTAGCAATGAGCAGTTCTTC

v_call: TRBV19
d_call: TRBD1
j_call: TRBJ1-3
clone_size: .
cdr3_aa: CASSDRGNGNTIYF
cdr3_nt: TGTGCCAGTAGCGACAGGGGTAATGGAAACACCATATATTTT

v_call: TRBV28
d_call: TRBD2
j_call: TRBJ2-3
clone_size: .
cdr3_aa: CASSRPSTSGTSTDTQYF
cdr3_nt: TGTGCCAGCAGTCGCCCGTCGACTAGCGGCACTAGCACAGATACGCAGTATTTT

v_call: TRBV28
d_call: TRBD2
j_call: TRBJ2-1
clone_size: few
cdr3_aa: CASSLAGTSFEQFF
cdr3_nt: TGTGCCAGCAGTTTAGCCGGGACTAGCTTTGAGCAGTTCTTC

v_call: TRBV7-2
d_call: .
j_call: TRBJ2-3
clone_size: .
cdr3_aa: CASSPMVGATDTQYF
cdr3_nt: TGTGCCAGCAGCCCGATGGTGGGCGCGACAGATACGCAGTATTTT

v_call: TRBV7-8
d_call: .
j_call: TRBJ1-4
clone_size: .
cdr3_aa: CASSFGSSATNEKLFF
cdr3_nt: TGTGCCAGCAGCTTCGGTTCGTCTGCAACTAATGAAAAACTGTTTTTT

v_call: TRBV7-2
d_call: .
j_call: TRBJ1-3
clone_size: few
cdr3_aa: CASSFTTVSGNTIYF
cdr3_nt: TGTGCCAGCAGCTTCACGACAGTCTCTGGAAACACCATATATTTT

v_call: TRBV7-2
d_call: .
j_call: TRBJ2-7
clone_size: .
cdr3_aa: CASSLYGSQTYEQYF
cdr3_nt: TGTGCCAGCAGCTTATACGGGAGCCAAACCTACGAGCAGTACTTC

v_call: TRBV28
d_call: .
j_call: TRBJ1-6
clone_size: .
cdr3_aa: CASVLQGGNSPLHF
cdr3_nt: TGTGCCAGCGTTCTCCAGGGTGGGAATTCACCCCTCCACTTT

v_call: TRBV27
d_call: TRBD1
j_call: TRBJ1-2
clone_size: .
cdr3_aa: CASSFDGDRDGYTF
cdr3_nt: TGTGCCAGCAGTTTCGACGGGGACAGGGACGGCTACACCTTC

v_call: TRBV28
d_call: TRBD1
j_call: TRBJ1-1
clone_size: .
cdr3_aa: CASSLPIGFDRGLNTEAFF
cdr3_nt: TGTGCCAGCAGTTTACCCATCGGCTTTGACAGGGGCTTGAACACTGAAGCTTTCTTT

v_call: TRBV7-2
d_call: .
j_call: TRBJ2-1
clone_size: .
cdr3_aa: CASSSQGLDNEQFF
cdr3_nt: TGTGCCAGCAGCTCCCAGGGGTTAGACAATGAGCAGTTCTTC

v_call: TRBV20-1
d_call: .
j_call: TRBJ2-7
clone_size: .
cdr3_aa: CSASQTSNEQYF
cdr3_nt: TGCAGTGCTAGTCAGACTAGTAACGAGCAGTACTTC

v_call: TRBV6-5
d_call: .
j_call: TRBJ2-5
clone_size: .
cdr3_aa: CASSYSHDTSGETQYF
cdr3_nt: TGTGCCAGCAGTTACTCGCACGACACCAGCGGGGAGACCCAGTACTTC

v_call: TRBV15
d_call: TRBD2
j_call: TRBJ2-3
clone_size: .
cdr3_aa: CATSNRDYTTDTQYF
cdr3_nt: TGTGCCACCAGCAACCGGGACTACACCACAGATACGCAGTATTTT

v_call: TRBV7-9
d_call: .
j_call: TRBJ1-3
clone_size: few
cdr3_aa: CASSNAIGGVGGNTIYF
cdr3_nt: TGTGCCAGCAGCAATGCAATTGGGGGGGTAGGAGGAAACACCATATATTTT

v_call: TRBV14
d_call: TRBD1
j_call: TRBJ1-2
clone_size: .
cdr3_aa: CASSQIGGYENYGYTF
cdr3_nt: TGTGCCAGCAGCCAAATAGGGGGCTATGAAAACTATGGCTACACCTTC

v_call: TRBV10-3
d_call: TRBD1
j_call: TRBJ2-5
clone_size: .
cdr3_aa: CAISEPGQGFQTQYF
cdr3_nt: TGTGCCATCAGTGAGCCGGGACAGGGCTTCCAGACCCAGTACTTC

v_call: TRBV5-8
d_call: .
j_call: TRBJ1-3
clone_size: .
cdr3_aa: CASSLDSPGTGNTIYF
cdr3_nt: TGTGCCAGCAGCTTGGATTCACCAGGGACTGGAAACACCATATATTTT

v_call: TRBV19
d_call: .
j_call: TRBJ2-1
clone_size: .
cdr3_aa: CASSRDEQFF
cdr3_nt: TGTGCCAGTAGTCGGGATGAGCAGTTCTTC

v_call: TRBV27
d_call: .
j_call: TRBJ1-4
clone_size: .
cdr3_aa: CASSLAGVGEKLFF
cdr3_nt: TGTGCCAGCAGTTTGGCCGGGGTGGGTGAAAAACTGTTTTTT

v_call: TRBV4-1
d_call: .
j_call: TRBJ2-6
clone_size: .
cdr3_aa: CASSQEQASSGANVLTF
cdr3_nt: TGCGCCAGCAGCCAAGAACAGGCGAGCTCTGGGGCCAACGTCCTGACTTTC

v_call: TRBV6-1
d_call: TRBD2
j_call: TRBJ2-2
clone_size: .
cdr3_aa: CASSGPSSGSRTGELFF
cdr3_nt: TGTGCCAGCAGTGGTCCGAGTAGCGGGAGTAGAACCGGGGAGCTGTTTTTT

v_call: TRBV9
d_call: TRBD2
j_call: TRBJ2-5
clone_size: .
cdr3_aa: CASSRTSGRAEETQYF
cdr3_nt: TGTGCCAGCAGCCGGACTAGCGGGAGGGCCGAGGAGACCCAGTACTTC

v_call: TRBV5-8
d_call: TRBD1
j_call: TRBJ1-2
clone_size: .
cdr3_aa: CASSLYRQGVYGYTF
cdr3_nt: TGTGCCAGCAGCTTGTACAGACAGGGGGTCTATGGCTACACCTTC

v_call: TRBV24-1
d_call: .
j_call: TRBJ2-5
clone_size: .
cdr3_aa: CATSDFGTQYF
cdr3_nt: TGTGCCACCAGTGATTTCGGGACCCAGTACTTC

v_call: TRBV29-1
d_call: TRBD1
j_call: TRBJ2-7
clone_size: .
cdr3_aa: CSVLDRSSYEQYF
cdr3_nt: TGCAGCGTCTTGGACAGGTCCTCCTACGAGCAGTACTTC

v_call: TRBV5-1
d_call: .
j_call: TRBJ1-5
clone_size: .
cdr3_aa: CASSHQFGGYNQPQHF
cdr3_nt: TGCGCCAGCAGCCATCAATTTGGGGGGTACAATCAGCCCCAGCATTTT

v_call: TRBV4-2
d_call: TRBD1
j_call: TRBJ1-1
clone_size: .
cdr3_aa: CASSPRGTGEMNTEAFF
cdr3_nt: TGTGCCAGCAGCCCGAGGGGAACAGGGGAAATGAACACTGAAGCTTTCTTT

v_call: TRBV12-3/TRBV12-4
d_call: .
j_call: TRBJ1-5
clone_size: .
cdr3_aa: CASSFGEDQPQHF
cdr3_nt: TGTGCCAGCAGTTTCGGTGAAGATCAGCCCCAGCATTTT

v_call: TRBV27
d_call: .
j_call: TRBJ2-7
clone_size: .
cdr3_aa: CASSLRGPLYEQYF
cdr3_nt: TGTGCCAGCAGTTTACGGGGTCCACTCTACGAGCAGTACTTC

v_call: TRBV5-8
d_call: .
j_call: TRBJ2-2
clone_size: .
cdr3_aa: CASSSPFTGELFF
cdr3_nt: TGTGCCAGCAGCTCCCCGTTCACCGGGGAGCTGTTTTTT

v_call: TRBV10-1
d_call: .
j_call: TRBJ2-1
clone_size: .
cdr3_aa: CASSGHHDKYNEQFF
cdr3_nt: TGCGCCAGCAGTGGACACCATGATAAATACAATGAGCAGTTCTTC